This TCR beta chain came from a study of graft-versus-host responses after intestinal transplantation. Sequencing used immunoSEQ multiplex PCR; TCRdb keeps in-frame clones, though not all of them. The sample holds about 97,000 clones, 80% to 95% seen once. Trimming removed 4 bases from V and 0 bases from J, with 10 bases in between. The CDR3 runs to 15 residues. From germline, CDR1 is SGHRS and CDR2 YFSETQ. This sequence was found in a human patient who received an intestinal transplant, so some T cells may come from the graft donor. The chain links TRBV5-1 to TRBJ2-2; no clear D gene. The specimen was PBMCs, collected roughly 450 days after intestinal transplant. CDR3 in DNA: TGCGCCAGCAGCCCCGTGGGCGCGAACACCGGGGAGCTGTTTTTT. Protein product: CASSPVGANTGELFF.